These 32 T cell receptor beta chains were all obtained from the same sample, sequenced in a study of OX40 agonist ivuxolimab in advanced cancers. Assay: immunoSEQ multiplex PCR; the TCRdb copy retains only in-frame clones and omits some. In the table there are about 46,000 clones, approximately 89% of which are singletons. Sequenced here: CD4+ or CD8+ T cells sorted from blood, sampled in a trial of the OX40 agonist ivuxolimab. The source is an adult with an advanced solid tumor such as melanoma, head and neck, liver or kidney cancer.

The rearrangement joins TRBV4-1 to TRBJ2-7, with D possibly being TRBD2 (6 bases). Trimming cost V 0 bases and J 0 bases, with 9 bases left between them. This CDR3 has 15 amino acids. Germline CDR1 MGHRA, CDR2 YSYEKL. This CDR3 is CASSQEGLLSYEQYF. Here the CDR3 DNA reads TGCGCCAGCAGCCAAGAGGGACTGCTCTCCTACGAGCAGTACTTC.

Here the CDR3 DNA reads TGTGCCAGCAGTTCTGACCAAGATGGGGGCTACACCTTC. As protein: CASSSDQDGGYTF. The J gene is TRBJ1-2, the V gene TRBV6-5; D gene uncertain. Germline CDR1 reads MNHEY; CDR2 reads SVGAGI. This CDR3 is 13 amino acids long. Trimming cost V 4 bases and J 8 bases, with 14 bases left between them.

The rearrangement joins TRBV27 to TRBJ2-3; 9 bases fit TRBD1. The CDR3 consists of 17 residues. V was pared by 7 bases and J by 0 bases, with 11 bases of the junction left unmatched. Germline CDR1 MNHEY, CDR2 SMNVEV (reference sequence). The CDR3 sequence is CASTAGTGWSSTDTQYF. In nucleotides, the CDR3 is TGTGCCAGCACCGCCGGGACAGGGTGGAGTAGCACAGATACGCAGTATTTT.

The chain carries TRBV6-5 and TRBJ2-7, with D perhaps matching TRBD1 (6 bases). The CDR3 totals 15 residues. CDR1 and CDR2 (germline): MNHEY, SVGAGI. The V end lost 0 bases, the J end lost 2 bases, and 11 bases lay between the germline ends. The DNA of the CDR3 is TGTGCCAGCAGTTACTCGGACAGTACCCCCTACGAGCAGTACTTC. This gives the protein CASSYSDSTPYEQYF.

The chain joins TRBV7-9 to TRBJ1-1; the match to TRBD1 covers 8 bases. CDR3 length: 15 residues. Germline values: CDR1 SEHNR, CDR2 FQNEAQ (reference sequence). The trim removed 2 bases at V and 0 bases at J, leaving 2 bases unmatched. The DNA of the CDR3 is TGTGCCAGCAGCTTAAGACAGGGGCTGAACACTGAAGCTTTCTTT. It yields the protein CASSLRQGLNTEAFF.

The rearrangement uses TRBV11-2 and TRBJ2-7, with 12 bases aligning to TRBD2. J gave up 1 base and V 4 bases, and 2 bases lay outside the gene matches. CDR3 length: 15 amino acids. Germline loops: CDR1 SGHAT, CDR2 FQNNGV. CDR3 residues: CASSYGTSGSYEQYF. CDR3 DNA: TGTGCCAGCAGCTACGGGACTAGCGGGTCCTACGAGCAGTACTTC. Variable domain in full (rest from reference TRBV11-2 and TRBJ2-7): EAGVAQSPRYKIIEKRQSVAFWCNPISGHATLYWYQQILGQGPKLLIQFQNNGVVDDSQLPKDRFSAERLKGVDSTLKIQPAKLEDSAVYLCASSYGTSGSYEQYFGPGTRLTVT.

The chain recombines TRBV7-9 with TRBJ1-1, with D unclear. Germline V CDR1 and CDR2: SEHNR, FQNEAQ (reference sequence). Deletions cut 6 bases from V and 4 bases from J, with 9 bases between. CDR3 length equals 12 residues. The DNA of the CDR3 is TGTGCCAGCAGGTACGGAGGCACTGAAGCTTTCTTT. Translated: CASRYGGTEAFF. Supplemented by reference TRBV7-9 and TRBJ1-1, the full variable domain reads DTGVSQNPRHKITKRGQNVTFRCDPISEHNRLYWYRQTLGQGPEFLTYFQNEAQLEKSRLLSDRFSAERPKGSFSTLEIQRTEQGDSAMYLCASRYGGTEAFFGQGTRLTVV.

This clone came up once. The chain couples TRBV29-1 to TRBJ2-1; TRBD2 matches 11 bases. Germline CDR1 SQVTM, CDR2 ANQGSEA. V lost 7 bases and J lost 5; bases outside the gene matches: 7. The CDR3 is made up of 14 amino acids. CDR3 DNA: TGCAGCGCCCCGGGGACTAGCGGAGACAATGAGCAGTTCTTC. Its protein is CSAPGTSGDNEQFF.

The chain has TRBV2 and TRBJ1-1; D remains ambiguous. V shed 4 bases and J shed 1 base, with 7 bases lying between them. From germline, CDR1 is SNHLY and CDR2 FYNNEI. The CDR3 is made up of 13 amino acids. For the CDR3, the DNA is TGTGCCAGCAGTGGGGTTACGAACACTGAAGCTTTCTTT. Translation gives CASSGVTNTEAFF.

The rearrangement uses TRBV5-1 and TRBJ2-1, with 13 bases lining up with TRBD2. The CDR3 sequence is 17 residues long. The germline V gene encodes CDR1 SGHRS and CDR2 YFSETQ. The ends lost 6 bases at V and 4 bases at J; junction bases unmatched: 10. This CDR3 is CASTYQGLAGVYNEQFF. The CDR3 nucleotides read TGCGCCAGCACCTACCAAGGACTAGCGGGGGTATACAATGAGCAGTTCTTC. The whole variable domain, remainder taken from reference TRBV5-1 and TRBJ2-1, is KAGVTQTPRYLIKTRGQQVTLSCSPISGHRSVSWYQQTPGQGLQFLFEYFSETQRNKGNFPGRFSGRQFSNSRSEMNVSTLELGDSALYLCASTYQGLAGVYNEQFFGPGTRLTVL.

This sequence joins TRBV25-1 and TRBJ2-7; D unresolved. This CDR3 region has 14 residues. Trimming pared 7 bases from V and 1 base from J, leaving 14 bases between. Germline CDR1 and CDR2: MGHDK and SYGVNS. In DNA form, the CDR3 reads TGTGCCAGCACCCCCCCTACGGGTTCCTACGAGCAGTACTTC. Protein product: CASTPPTGSYEQYF.

CDR3 nucleotide sequence: TGTGCCAGCAGGACGGCCGGGATCGGGGTAGAAGAGACCCAGTACTTC. This codes for CASRTAGIGVEETQYF. The chain uses TRBV28 and TRBJ2-5, with D perhaps matching TRBD2 (5 bases). CDR1 is MDHEN, CDR2 SYDVKM, per germline. The CDR3 loop spans 16 amino acids. The ends were cut back, 6 bases at V and 3 bases at J, with 20 bases in the middle.

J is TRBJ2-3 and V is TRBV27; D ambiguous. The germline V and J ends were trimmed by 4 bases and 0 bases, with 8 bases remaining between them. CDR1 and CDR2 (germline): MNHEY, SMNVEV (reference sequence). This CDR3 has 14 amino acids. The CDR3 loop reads CASSYEVSTDTQYF. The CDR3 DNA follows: TGTGCCAGCAGTTACGAGGTTAGCACAGATACGCAGTATTTT.

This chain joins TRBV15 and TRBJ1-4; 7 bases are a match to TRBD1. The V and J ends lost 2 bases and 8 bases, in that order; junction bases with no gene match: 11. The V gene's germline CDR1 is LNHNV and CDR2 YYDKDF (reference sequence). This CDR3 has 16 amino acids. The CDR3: CATSRPPTGESEKLFF. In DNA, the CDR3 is TGTGCCACCAGCAGACCTCCTACAGGGGAATCAGAAAAACTGTTTTTT.

CDR3 sequence: CASSYGQGEAFF. The CDR3 coding sequence is TGTGCCAGTAGTTATGGACAGGGTGAAGCTTTCTTT. J is TRBJ1-1 and V is TRBV19; TRBD1 matches at 8 bases. The CDR3 spans 12 residues. Germline CDR1 LNHDA, CDR2 SQIVND (reference sequence). With 5 bases clipped from V and 7 bases from J, the junction kept 3 bases outside the gene matches. The whole variable domain, filled in from reference TRBV19 and TRBJ1-1, reads DGGITQSPKYLFRKEGQNVTLSCEQNLNHDAMYWYRQDPGQGLRLIYYSQIVNDFQKGDIAEGYSVSREKKESFPLTVTSAQKNPTAFYLCASSYGQGEAFFGQGTRLTVV.

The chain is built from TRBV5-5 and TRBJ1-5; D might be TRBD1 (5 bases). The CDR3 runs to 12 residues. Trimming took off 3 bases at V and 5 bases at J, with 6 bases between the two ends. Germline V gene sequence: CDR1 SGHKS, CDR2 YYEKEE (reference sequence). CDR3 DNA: TGTGCCAGCAGCTCGGGGGATCAGCCCCAGCATTTT. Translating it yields CASSSGDQPQHF.

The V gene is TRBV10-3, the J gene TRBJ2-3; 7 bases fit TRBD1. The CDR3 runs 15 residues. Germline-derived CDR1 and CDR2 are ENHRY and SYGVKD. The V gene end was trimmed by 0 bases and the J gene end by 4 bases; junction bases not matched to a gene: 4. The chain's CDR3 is CAISESTGDADTQYF. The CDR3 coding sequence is TGTGCCATCAGTGAGTCCACAGGGGACGCAGATACGCAGTATTTT.

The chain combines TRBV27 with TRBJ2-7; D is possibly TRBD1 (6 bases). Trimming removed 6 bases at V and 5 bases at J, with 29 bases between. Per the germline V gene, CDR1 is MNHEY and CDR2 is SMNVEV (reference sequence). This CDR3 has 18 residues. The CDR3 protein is CASSNLRGIGPPIDEQYF. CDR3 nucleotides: TGTGCCAGCAGCAACCTAAGGGGGATCGGGCCCCCGATCGACGAGCAGTACTTC.

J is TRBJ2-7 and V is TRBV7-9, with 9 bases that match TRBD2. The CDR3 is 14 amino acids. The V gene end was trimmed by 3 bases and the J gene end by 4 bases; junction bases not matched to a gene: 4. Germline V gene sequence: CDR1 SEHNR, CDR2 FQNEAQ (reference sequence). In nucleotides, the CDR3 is TGTGCCAGCAGCTTGCCTAGCGGGGATTACGAGCAGTACTTC. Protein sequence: CASSLPSGDYEQYF.

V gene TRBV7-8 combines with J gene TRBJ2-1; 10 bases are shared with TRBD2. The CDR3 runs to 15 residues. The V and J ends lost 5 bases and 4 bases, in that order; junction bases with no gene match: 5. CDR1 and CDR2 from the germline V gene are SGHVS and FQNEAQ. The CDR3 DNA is TGTGCCAGCAGCCCAAGGACTAGCGGTTACAATGAGCAGTTCTTC. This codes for CASSPRTSGYNEQFF.

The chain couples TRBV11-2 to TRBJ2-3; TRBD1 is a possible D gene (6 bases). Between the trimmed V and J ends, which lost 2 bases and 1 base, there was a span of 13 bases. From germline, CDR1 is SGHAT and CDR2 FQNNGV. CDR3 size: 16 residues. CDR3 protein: CASSLNVNRGTDTQYF. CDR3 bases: TGTGCCAGCAGCTTAAACGTAAACAGGGGCACAGATACGCAGTATTTT.

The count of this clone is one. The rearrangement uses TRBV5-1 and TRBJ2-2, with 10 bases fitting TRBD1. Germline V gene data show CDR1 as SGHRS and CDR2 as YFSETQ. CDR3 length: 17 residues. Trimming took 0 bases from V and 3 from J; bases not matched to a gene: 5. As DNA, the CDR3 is TGCGCCAGCAGCTTGGGACAGGGGGCTGGGTACACCGGGGAGCTGTTTTTT. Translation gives CASSLGQGAGYTGELFF. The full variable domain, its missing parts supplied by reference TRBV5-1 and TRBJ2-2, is KAGVTQTPRYLIKTRGQQVTLSCSPISGHRSVSWYQQTPGQGLQFLFEYFSETQRNKGNFPGRFSGRQFSNSRSEMNVSTLELGDSALYLCASSLGQGAGYTGELFFGEGSRLTVL.

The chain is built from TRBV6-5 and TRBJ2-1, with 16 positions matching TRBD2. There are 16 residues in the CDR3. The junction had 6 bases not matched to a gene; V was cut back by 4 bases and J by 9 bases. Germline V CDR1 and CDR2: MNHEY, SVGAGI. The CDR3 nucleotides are TGTGCCAGCAGTTTGGGACTAGCGGGAGGGGTGGGTGAGCAGTTCTTC. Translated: CASSLGLAGGVGEQFF.

The CDR3 sequence is CASSFWRGGGMGETQYF. DNA of the CDR3: TGTGCCAGCAGCTTCTGGCGGGGGGGAGGAATGGGAGAGACCCAGTACTTC. V gene TRBV7-2 combines with J gene TRBJ2-5; 9 bases align to TRBD2. Germline V CDR1 and CDR2: SGHTA, FQGNSA. Trimming cost V 3 bases and J 4 bases; bases outside gene matches: 12. This CDR3 region has 17 residues. The variable domain in full, with the rest retrieved from reference TRBV7-2 and TRBJ2-5, is GAGVSQSPSNKVTEKGKDVELRCDPISGHTALYWYRQSLGQGLEFLIYFQGNSAPDKSGLPSDRFSAERTGGSVSTLTIQRTQQEDSAVYLCASSFWRGGGMGETQYFGPGTRLLVL.

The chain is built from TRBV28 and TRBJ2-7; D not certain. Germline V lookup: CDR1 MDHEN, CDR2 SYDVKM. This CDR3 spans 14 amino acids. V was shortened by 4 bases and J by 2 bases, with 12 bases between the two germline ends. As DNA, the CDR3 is TGTGCCAGCAGTTCCGAGACGGGCCCCTACGAGCAGTACTTC. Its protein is CASSSETGPYEQYF.

The CDR3 DNA reads TGTGCCAGCAGTCATCCGGGACAGGGTGGGTACGAGCAGTACTTC. Its translation: CASSHPGQGGYEQYF. The V call is TRBV27, the J call TRBJ2-7; 9 nucleotides match TRBD1. Germline V gene data show CDR1 as MNHEY and CDR2 as SMNVEV (reference sequence). J gave up 4 bases and V 5 bases, and 9 bases lay outside the gene matches. This CDR3 has 15 amino acids.

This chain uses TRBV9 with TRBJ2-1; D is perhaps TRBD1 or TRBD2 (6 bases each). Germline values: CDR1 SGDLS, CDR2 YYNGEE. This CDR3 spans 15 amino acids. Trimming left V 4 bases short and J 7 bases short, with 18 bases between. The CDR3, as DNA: TGTGCCAGCAGCCACCCCCGGGGGCTTGGTAATGAGCAGTTCTTC. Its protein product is CASSHPRGLGNEQFF.

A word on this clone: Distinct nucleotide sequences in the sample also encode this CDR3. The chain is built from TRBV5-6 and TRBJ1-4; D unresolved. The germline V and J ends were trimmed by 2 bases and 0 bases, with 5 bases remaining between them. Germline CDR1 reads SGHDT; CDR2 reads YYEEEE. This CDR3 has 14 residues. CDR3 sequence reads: CASSLVATNEKLFF. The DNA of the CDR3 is TGTGCCAGCAGCTTAGTAGCAACTAATGAAAAACTGTTTTTT.

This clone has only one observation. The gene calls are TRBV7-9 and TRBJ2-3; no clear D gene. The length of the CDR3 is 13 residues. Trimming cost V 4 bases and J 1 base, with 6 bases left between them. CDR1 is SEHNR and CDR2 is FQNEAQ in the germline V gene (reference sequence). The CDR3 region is CASSYLGTDTQYF. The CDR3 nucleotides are TGTGCCAGCAGCTATCTTGGCACAGATACGCAGTATTTT.

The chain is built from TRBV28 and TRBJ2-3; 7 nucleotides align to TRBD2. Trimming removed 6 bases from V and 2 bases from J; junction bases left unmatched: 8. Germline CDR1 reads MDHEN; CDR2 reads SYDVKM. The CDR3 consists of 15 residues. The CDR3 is CASSPERGFTDTQYF. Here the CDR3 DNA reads TGTGCCAGCAGCCCCGAGCGGGGCTTCACAGATACGCAGTATTTT.

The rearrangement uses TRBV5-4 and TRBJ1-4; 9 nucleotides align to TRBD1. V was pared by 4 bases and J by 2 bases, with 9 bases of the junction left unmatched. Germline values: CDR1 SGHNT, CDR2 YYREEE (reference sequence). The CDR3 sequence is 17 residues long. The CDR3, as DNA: TGTGCCAGCAGCATAACAGGGGGCGGACGGACTAATGAAAAACTGTTTTTT. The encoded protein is CASSITGGGRTNEKLFF.

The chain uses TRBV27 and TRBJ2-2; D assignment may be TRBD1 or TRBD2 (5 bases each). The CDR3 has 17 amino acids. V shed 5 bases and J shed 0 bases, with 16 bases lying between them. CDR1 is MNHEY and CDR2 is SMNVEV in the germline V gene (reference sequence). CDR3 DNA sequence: TGTGCCAGCAGTCCGGTGACCGGGACGGCGAACACCGGGGAGCTGTTTTTT. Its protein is CASSPVTGTANTGELFF.